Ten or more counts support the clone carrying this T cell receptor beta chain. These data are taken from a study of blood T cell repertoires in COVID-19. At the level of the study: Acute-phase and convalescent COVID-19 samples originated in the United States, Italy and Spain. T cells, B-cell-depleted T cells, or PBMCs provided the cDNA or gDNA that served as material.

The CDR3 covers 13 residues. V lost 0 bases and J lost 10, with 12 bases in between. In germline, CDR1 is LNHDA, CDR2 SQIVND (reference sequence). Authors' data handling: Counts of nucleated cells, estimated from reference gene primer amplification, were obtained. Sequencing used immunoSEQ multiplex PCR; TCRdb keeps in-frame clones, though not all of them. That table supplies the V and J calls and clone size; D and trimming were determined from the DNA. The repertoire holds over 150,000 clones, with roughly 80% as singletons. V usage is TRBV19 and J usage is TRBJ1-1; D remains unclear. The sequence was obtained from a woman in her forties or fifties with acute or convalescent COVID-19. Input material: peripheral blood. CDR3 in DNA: TGTGCCAGTAGTATAGATCTCCCGCGAGCAGCTTTCTTT. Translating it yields CASSIDLPRAAFF.